The table lists the clone carrying this TCR beta chain with a few counts. This entry is derived from a study of blood T cell repertoires in COVID-19. Here immunoSEQ multiplex PCR was the method, and the copy in TCRdb shows in-frame clones only, minus some. The sample lists over 110,000 clones; around 80% were seen once. V was clipped by 0 bases and J by 2 bases, with 3 bases between them. The CDR3 extends over 14 amino acids. Germline CDR1 is SGHRS and CDR2 is YFSETQ. The chain couples TRBV5-1 to TRBJ2-6; D gene ambiguous. The sample consisted of peripheral blood. This clonotype was sampled from a man aged 55 to 70 with acute or convalescent COVID-19. This CDR3 reads CASSLGTGANVLTF. The CDR3 region has the DNA TGCGCCAGCAGCTTGGGTACTGGGGCCAACGTCCTGACTTTC.